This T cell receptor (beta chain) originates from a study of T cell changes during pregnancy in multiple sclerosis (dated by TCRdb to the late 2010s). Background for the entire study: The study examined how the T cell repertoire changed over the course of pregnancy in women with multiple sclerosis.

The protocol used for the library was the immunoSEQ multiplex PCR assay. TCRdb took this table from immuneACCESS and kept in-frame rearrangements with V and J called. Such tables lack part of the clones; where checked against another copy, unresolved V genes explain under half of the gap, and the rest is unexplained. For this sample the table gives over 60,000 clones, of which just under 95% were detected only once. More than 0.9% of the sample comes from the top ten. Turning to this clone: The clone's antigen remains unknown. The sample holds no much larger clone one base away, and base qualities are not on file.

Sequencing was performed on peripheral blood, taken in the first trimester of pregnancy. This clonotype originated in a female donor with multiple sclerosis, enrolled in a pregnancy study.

The nucleotide sequence reads as follows: TGTGCCAGCAGCTACGGACAGGGGGCTGGCTACACCTTC. It is translated as CASSYGQGAGYTF. Recombination connected TRBV14 to TRBJ1-2, with 11 central nucleotides matching TRBD1. Ends trimmed: V by 5 bases, J by 7 bases; bases unmatched to a gene: 3. CDR1 and CDR2 (SGHDN, FVKESK) derive from the germline V gene. The CDR3 holds 13 amino acids from the cysteine to the phenylalanine. Here the CDR3 DNA is all that survives: 39 bases in frame from base 1.